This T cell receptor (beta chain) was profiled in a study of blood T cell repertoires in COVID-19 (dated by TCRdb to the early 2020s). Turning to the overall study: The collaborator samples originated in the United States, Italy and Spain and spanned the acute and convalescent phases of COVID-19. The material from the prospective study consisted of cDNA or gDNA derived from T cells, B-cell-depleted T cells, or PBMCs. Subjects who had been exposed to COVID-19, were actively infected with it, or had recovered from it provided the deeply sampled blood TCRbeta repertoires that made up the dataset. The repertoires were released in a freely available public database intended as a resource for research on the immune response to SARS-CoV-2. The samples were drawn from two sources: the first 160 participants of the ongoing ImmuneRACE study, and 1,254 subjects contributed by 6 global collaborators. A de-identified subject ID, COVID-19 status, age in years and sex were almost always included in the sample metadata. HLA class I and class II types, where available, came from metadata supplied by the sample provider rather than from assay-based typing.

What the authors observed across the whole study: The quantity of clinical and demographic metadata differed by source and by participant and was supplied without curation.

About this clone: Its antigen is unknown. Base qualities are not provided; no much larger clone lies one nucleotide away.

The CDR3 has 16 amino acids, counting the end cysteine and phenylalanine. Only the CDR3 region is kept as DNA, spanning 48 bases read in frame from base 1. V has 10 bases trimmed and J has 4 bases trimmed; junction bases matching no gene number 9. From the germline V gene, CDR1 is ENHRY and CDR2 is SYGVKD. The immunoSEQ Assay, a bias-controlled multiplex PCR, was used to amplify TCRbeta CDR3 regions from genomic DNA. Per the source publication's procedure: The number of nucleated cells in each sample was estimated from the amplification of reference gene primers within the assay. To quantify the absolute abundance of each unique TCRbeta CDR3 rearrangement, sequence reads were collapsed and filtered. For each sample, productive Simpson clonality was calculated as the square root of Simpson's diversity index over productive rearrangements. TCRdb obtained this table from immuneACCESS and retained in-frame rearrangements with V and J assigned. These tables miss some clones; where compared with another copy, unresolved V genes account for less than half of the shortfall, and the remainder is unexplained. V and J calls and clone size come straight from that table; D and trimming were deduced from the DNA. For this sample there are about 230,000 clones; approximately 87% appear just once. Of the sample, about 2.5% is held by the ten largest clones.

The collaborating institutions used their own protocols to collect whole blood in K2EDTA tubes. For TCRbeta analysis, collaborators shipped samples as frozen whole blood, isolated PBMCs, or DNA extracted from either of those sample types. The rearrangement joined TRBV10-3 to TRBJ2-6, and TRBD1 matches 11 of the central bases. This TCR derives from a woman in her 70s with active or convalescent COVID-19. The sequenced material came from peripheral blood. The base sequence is TGTGCCACCCTGAGGACAGGGGGCTTAGGGGCCAACGTCCTGACTTTC. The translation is CATLRTGGLGANVLTF.